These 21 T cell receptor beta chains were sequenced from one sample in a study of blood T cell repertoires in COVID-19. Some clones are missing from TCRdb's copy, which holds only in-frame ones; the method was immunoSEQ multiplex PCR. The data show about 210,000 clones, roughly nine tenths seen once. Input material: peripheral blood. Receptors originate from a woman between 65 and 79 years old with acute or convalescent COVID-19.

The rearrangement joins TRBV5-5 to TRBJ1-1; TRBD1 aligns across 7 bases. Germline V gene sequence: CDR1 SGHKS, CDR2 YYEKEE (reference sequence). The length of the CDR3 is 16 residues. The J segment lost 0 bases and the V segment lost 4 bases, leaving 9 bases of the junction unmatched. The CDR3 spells CASSPRQGGMNTEAFF. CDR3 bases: TGTGCCAGCAGCCCAAGACAGGGTGGGATGAACACTGAAGCTTTCTTT.

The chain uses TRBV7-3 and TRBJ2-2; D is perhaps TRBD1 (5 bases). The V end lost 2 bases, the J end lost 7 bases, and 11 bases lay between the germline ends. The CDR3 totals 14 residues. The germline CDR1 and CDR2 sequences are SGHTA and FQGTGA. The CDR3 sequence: CASSLWQGVGELFF. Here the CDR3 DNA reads TGTGCCAGCAGCTTATGGCAGGGCGTCGGGGAGCTGTTTTTT.

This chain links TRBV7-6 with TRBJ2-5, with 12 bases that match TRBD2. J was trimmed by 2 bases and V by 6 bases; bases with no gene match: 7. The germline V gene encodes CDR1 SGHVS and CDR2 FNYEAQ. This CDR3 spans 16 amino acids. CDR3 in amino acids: CASRPGLAGTQETQYF. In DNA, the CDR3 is TGTGCCAGCAGGCCCGGACTAGCGGGGACTCAAGAGACCCAGTACTTC.

CDR3 sequence: CASSARRQPQHF. CDR3 in DNA: TGTGCCAGCAGTGCAAGGCGGCAGCCCCAGCATTTT. The chain couples TRBV12-3 or TRBV12-4 to TRBJ1-5; D unclear. The CDR3 loop spans 12 amino acids. Deletions cut 5 bases from V and 7 bases from J, with 9 bases between.

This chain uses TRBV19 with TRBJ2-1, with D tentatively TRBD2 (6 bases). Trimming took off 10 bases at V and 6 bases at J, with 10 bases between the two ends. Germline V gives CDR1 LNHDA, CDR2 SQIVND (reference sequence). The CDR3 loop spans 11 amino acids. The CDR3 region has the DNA TGTGCCACCAGGAGGGTCAATGAGCAGTTCTTC. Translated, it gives CATRRVNEQFF.

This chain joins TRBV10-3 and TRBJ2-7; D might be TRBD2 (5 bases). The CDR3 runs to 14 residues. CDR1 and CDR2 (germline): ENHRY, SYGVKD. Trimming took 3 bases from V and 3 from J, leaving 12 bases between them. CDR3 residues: CAISDRTGSYEQYF. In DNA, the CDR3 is TGTGCCATCAGTGACCGGACGGGAAGCTACGAGCAGTACTTC.

The CDR3 spells CASSQEEGAWGYGYTF. For the CDR3, the DNA is TGTGCCAGCAGCCAAGAGGAGGGGGCGTGGGGCTATGGCTACACCTTC. The chain employs TRBV3-1 (or the pseudogene TRBV3-2) and TRBJ1-2; 7 bases map to TRBD1. The germline gives CDR1 LGHDT, CDR2 YNNKEL (reference sequence). The CDR3 extends over 16 amino acids. J gave up 4 bases and V 0 bases, and 8 bases lay outside the gene matches.

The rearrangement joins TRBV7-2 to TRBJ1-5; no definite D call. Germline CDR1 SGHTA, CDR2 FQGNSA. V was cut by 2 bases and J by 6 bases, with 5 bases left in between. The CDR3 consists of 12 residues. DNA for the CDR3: TGTGCCAGCAGCTTATCCGTTCAGCCCCAGCATTTT. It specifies CASSLSVQPQHF. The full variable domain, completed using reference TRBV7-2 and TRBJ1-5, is GAGVSQSPSNKVTEKGKDVELRCDPISGHTALYWYRQSLGQGLEFLIYFQGNSAPDKSGLPSDRFSAERTGGSVSTLTIQRTQQEDSAVYLCASSLSVQPQHFGDGTRLSIL.

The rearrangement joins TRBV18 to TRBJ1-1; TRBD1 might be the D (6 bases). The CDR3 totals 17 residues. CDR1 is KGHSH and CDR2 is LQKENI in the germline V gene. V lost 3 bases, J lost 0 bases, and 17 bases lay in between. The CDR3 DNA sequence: TGTGCCAGCTCACCGGGACATTCGACGAGGATGAACACTGAAGCTTTCTTT. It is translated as CASSPGHSTRMNTEAFF.

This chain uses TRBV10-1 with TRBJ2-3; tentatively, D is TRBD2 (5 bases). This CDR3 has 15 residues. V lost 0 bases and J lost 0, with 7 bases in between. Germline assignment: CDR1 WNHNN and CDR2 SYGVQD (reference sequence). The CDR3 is CASSESLASTDTQYF. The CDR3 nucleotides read TGCGCCAGCAGTGAGTCCCTAGCCAGCACAGATACGCAGTATTTT.

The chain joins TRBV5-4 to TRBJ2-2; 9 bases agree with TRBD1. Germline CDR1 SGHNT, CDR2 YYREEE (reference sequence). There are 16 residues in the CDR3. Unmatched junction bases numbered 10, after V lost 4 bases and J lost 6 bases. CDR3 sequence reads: CASSPGQGWSAGELFF. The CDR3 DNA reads TGTGCCAGCAGCCCAGGACAGGGGTGGTCAGCCGGGGAGCTGTTTTTT.

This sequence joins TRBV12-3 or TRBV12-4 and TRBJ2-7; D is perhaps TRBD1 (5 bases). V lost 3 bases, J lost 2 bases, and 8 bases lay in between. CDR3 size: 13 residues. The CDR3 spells CASSLNRPYEQYF. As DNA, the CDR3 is TGTGCCAGCAGTTTGAACAGGCCCTACGAGCAGTACTTC.

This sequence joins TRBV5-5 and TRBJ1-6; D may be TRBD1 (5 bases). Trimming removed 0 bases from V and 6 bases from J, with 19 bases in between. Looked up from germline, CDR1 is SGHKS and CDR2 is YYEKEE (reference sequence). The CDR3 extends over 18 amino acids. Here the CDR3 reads CASSLGVGARGGNSPLHF. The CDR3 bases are TGTGCCAGCAGCTTGGGTGTTGGGGCGAGGGGAGGTAATTCACCCCTCCACTTT.

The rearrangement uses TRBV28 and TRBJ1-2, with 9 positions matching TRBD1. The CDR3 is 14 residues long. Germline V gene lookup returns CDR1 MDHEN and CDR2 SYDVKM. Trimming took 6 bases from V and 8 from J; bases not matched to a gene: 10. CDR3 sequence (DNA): TGTGCCAGCAGGCCCACAGGGGGCGAGAAAGGCTACACCTTC. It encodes CASRPTGGEKGYTF.

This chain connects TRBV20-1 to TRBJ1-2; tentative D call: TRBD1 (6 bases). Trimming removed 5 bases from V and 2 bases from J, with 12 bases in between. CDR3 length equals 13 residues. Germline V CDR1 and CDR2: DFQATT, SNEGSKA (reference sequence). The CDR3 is CSAGGGRNYGYTF. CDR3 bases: TGCAGTGCTGGTGGGGGCAGGAACTATGGCTACACCTTC.

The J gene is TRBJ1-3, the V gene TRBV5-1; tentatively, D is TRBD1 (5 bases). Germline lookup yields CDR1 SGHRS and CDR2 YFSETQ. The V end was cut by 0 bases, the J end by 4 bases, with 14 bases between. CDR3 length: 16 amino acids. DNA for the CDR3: TGCGCCAGCAGCTTGGAAGGGCAGGGAACCGGAAACACCATATATTTT. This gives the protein CASSLEGQGTGNTIYF.

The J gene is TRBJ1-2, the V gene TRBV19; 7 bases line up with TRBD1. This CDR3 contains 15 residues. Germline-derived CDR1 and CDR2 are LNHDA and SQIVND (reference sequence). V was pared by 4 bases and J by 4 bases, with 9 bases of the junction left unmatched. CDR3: CASSNVQGGSYGYTF. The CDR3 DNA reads TGTGCCAGTAGTAATGTGCAGGGGGGTAGCTATGGCTACACCTTC.

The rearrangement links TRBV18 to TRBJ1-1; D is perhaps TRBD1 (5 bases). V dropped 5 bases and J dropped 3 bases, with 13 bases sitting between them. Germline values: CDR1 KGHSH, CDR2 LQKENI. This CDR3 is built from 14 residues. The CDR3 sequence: CASSTRASDTEAFF. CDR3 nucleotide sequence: TGTGCCAGCTCAACCAGGGCCTCGGACACTGAAGCTTTCTTT.

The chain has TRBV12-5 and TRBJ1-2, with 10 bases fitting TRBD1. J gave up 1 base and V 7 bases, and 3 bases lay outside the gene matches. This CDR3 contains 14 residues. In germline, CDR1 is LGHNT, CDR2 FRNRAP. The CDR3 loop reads CASARTGGNYGYTF. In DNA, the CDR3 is TGTGCTAGTGCCAGGACAGGGGGTAACTATGGCTACACCTTC. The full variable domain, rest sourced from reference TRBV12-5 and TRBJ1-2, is DARVTQTPRHKVTEMGQEVTMRCQPILGHNTVFWYRQTMMQGLELLAYFRNRAPLDDSGMPKDRFSAEMPDATLATLKIQPSEPRDSAVYFCASARTGGNYGYTFGSGTRLTVV.

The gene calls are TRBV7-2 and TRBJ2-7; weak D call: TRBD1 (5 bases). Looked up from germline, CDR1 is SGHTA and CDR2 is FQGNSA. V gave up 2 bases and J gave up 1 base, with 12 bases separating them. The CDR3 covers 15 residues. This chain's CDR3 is CASSLQQGRSYEQYF. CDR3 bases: TGTGCCAGCAGCTTACAGCAGGGTAGATCCTACGAGCAGTACTTC.

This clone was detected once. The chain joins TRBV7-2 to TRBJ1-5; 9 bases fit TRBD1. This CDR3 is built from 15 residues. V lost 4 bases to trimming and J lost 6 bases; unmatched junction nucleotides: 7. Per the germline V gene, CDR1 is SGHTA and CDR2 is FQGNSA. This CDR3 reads CASSSRQGVSQPQHF. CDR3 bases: TGTGCCAGCAGCTCGCGACAGGGGGTCAGTCAGCCCCAGCATTTT.